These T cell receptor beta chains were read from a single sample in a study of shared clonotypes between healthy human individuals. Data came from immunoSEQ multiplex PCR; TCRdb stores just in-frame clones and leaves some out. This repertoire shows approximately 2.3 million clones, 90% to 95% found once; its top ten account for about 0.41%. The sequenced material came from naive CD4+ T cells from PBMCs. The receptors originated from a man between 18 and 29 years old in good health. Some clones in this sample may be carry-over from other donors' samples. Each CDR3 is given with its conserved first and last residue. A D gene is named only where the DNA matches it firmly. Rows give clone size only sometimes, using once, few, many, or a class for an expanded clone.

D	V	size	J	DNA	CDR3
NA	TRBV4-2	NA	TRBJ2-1	TGTGCCAGCAGCCAAGATCCAGGGACGGCCCCGAGCTCCTACAATGAGCAGTTCTTC	CASSQDPGTAPSSYNEQFF
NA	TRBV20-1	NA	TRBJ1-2	TGCAGTGCTAGATTCGACTATGGCTACACCTTC	CSARFDYGYTF
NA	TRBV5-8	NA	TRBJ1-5	TGTGCCAGCAGCTTGGAACAGGGTGGGAATCAGCCCCAGCATTTT	CASSLEQGGNQPQHF
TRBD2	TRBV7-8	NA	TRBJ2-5	TGTGCCAGCAGCCCCGCGGGAGGGCGAGAGACCCAGTACTTC	CASSPAGGRETQYF
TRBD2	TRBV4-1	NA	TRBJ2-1	TGCGCCAGCAGCAGTGTTATGGGGGGGGACAATGAGCAGTTCTTC	CASSSVMGGDNEQFF
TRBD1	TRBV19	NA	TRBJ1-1	TGTGCCAGTAGTATTTACAGGGGAAACGAAGCTTTCTTT	CASSIYRGNEAFF
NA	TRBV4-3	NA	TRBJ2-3	TGCGCCAGCAGTTTCTCCTGGGTCGGGAGCAAAGATACGCAGTATTTT	CASSFSWVGSKDTQYF
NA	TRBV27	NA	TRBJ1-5	TGTGCCAGCCGAAGGGGGGGATACAATCAGCCCCAGCATTTT	CASRRGGYNQPQHF
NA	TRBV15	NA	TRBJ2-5	TGTGCCACCAGCCAAGCTTTGGGAGTCCAAGAGACCCAGTACTTC	CATSQALGVQETQYF
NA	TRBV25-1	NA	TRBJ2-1	TGTGCCAGCAGTGATCCCCAGGGCTCCGGCTCCTACAATGAGCAGTTCTTC	CASSDPQGSGSYNEQFF
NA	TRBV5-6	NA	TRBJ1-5	TGTGCCAGCAGCTCAGTAGGGGGAGAAGGGCAGCCCCAGCATTTT	CASSSVGGEGQPQHF
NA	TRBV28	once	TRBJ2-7	TGTGCCAGCAGTTTATCGTCTGCGGGGAAATACGAGCAGTACTTC	CASSLSSAGKYEQYF
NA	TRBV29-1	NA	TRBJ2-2	TGCAGCGTACATTGGACAAGGACCACCGGGGAGCTGTTTTTT	CSVHWTRTTGELFF
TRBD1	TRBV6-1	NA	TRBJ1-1	TGTGCCAGCCTTAAATTTCAGGGGGGAGGCACTGAAGCTTTCTTT	CASLKFQGGGTEAFF
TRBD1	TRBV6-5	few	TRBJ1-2	TGTGCCAGCAGTTCTGCCCAGGACAGGGAGACAGGCTACACCTTC	CASSSAQDRETGYTF
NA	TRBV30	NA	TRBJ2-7	TGTGCCTGGAGTCGGAGAAAAGGTGAGCAGTACTTC	CAWSRRKGEQYF
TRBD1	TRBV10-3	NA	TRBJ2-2	TGTGCCATCAGTGAGTGGGGACAGACCGGGGAGCTGTTTTTT	CAISEWGQTGELFF
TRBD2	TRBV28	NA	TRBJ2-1	TGTGCCAGCAGTAAAGCGGGAGGGCCCCACAATGAGCAGTTCTTC	CASSKAGGPHNEQFF
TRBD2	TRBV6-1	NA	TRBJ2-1	TGTGCCAGCGGGACTAGGAACTACAATGAGCAGTTCTTC	CASGTRNYNEQFF
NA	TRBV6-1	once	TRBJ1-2	TGTGCCAGCAGTGATCAGATGACAGACGGGGGCCATGGCTACACCTTC	CASSDQMTDGGHGYTF
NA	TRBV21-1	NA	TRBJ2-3	TGTGCCAGCAGTAAAGCCTCGGATACGCAGTATTTT	CASSKASDTQYF
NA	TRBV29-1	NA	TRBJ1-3	TGCAGCGTTGATGATACCTCTGGAAACACCATATATTTT	CSVDDTSGNTIYF
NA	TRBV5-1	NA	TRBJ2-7	TGCGCCAGCAGCTTGTCACGGGGTATTAAATACGAGCAGTACTTC	CASSLSRGIKYEQYF
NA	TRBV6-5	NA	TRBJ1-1	TGTGCCAGCAGTTACTCGAGTCAAACACTGGGGACTGAAGCTTTCTTT	CASSYSSQTLGTEAFF
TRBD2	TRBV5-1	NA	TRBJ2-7	TGCGCCAGCAGCCCGAATGCGGGACAGGGACTAGCGGCCCTCTACGAGCAGTACTTC	CASSPNAGQGLAALYEQYF
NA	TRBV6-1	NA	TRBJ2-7	TGTGCCAGCACGACGGGAGTTGAGCGCTACGAGCAGTACTTC	CASTTGVERYEQYF
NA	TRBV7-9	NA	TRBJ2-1	TGTGCCAGCAGCTTTACAGGCAATGAGCAGTTCTTC	CASSFTGNEQFF
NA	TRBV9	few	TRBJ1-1	TGTGCCAGCAGCGTAGATCCAGGACTGAACACTGAAGCTTTCTTT	CASSVDPGLNTEAFF
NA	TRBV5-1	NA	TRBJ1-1	TGCGCCAGCAGCCAGGGATCGAACACTGAAGCTTTCTTT	CASSQGSNTEAFF
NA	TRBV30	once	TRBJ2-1	TGTGCCTGGAGTGGGGGTTCCGGTCGCAATGAGCAGTTCTTC	CAWSGGSGRNEQFF
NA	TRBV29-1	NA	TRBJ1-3	TGCAGCGTTCACCAGGGCCACACCATATATTTT	CSVHQGHTIYF
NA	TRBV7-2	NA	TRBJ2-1	TGTGCCAGCAGCCGGGGTGGAAGCTCCTACAATGAGCAGTTCTTC	CASSRGGSSYNEQFF
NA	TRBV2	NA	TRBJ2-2	TGTGCCAGCAGTTCCCCCCGGGACCAAAACACCGGGGAGCTGTTTTTT	CASSSPRDQNTGELFF
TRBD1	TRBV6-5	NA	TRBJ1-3	TGTGCCAGCAGCCGTGGACAGGGGAACACCATATATTTT	CASSRGQGNTIYF
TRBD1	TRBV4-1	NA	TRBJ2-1	TGCGCCAGCACATCCCGACAGGGTGGCTACAATGAGCAGTTCTTC	CASTSRQGGYNEQFF
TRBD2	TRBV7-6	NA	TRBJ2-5	TGTGCCAGCAGCGCCCGGGCTTGGGCTAGCGGGAGCGTTGGAGAGACCCAGTACTTC	CASSARAWASGSVGETQYF
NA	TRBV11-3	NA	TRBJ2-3	TGTGCCAGCAGCTTAGAACCCGAGTTCGATACGCAGTATTTT	CASSLEPEFDTQYF
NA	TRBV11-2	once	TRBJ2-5	TGTGCCAGCAGCTCGGCAGGGACGGAGACCCAGTACTTC	CASSSAGTETQYF
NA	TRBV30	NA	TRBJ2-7	TGTGCCTGGAGTGTGGGGGGTGTGAGGGGCCGGGTAAGCGAGCAGTACTTC	CAWSVGGVRGRVSEQYF
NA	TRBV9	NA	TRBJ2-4	TGTGCCAGCAGCGTAGGAGGGGGGCGCGGAAACATTCAGTACTTC	CASSVGGGRGNIQYF
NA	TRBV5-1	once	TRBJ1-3	TGCGCCAGCAGCTTGTTAGGGACCCACACTGGAAACACCATATATTTT	CASSLLGTHTGNTIYF
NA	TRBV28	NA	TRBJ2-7	TGTGCCAGCAGTTTATGGGACACTCACCGCTACGAGCAGTACTTC	CASSLWDTHRYEQYF
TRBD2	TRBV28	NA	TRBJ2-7	TGTGCCAGCAGTTTGGGGTTAGCGGGGCGCGAGCAGTACTTC	CASSLGLAGREQYF
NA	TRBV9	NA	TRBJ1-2	TGTGCCAGCAGCGTACCGGGTAGGAATGGCTACACCTTC	CASSVPGRNGYTF
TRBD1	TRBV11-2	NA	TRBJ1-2	TGTGCCAGCAGACGCCGGGACAGGGGCAACTATGGCTACACCTTC	CASRRRDRGNYGYTF
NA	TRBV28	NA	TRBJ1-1	TGTGCCAGCAGTTTATTTAGGGCGGTGAACACTGAAGCTTTCTTT	CASSLFRAVNTEAFF
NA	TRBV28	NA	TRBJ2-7	TGTGCCAGCAGCCCCGAGTTTGGCTGGGGAAAAAACGAGCAGTACTTC	CASSPEFGWGKNEQYF
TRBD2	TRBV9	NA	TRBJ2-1	TGTGCCAGCAGCAAGGGATCGGGACTAGTGATCGATGAGCAGTTCTTC	CASSKGSGLVIDEQFF
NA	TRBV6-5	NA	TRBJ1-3	TGTGCCAGCACGAAACAGGGAGGTGGAAACACCATATATTTT	CASTKQGGGNTIYF
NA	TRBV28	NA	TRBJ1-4	TGTGCCAGCAGTCCACATCAAAAGGGGGAAAAACTGTTTTTT	CASSPHQKGEKLFF